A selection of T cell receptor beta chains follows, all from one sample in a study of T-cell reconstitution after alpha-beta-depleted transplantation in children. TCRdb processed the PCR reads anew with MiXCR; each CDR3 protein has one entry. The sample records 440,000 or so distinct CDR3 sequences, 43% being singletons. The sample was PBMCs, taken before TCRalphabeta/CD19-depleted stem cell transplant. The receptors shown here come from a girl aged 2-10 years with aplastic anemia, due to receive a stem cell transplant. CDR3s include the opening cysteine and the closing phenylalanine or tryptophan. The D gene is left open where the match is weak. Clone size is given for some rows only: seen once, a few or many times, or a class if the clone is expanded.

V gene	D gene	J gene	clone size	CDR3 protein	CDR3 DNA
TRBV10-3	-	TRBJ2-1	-	CAISLDTDNEQFF	TGTGCCATCAGTCTTGACACCGACAATGAGCAGTTCTTC
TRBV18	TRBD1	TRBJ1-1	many	CASSPYASGTGSTEAFF	TGTGCCAGCTCACCATACGCGTCCGGGACAGGGAGCACTGAAGCTTTCTTT
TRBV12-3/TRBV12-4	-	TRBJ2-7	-	CASTLSPASEQYF	TGTGCCAGCACCCTTTCTCCGGCGTCCGAGCAGTACTTC
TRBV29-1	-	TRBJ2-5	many	CSVPEGIGRRETQYF	TGCAGCGTCCCCGAGGGGATAGGGCGACGGGAGACCCAGTACTTC
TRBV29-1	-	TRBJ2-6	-	CSVSRSGANVLTF	TGCAGCGTTTCGAGGTCTGGGGCCAACGTCCTGACTTTC
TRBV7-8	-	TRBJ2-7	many	CASSSGRTNEQYF	TGTGCCAGCAGCTCGGGACGGACTAACGAGCAGTACTTC
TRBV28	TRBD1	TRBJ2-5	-	CASSRSGTVETQYF	TGTGCCAGCAGTCGCTCCGGGACAGTGGAGACCCAGTACTTC
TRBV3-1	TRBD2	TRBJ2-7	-	CASSSFSGGSYEQYF	TGTGCCAGCAGCTCCTTCAGCGGGGGCTCCTACGAGCAGTACTTC
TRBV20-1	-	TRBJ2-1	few	CSASTGTLSYNEQFF	TGCAGTGCTTCTACCGGGACTCTCTCCTACAATGAGCAGTTCTTC
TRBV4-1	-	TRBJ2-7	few	CASSQVPGGSSYEQYF	TGCGCCAGCAGCCAAGTACCAGGGGGGAGCTCCTACGAGCAGTACTTC
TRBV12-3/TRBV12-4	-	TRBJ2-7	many	CASSSSGLTYEQYF	-
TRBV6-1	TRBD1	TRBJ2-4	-	CASSRDRGIPAKNIQYF	TGTGCCAGCAGCCGCGACAGGGGCATTCCGGCCAAAAACATTCAGTACTTC
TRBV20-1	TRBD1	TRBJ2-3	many	CSARVTGGQSTDTQYF	TGCAGTGCTAGAGTTACAGGGGGCCAGTCCACAGATACGCAGTATTTT
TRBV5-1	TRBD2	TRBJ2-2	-	CASSWTSGALTGELFF	TGCGCCAGCAGCTGGACTAGCGGAGCCCTTACTGGGGAGCTGTTTTTT
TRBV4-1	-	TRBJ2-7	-	CASSYQQSSYEQYF	TGCGCCAGCAGCTATCAGCAAAGCTCCTACGAGCAGTACTTC
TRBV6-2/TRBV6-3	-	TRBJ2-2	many	CASRWQSPTGELFF	TGTGCCAGCAGGTGGCAGTCCCCCACCGGGGAGCTGTTTTTT
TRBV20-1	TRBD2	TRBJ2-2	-	CSASKAGGRTGELFF	TGCAGTGCTAGCAAAGCGGGGGGGCGCACCGGGGAGCTGTTTTTT
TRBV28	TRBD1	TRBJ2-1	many	CASRRTGNEQFF	TGTGCCAGCAGAAGGACAGGGAATGAGCAGTTCTTC